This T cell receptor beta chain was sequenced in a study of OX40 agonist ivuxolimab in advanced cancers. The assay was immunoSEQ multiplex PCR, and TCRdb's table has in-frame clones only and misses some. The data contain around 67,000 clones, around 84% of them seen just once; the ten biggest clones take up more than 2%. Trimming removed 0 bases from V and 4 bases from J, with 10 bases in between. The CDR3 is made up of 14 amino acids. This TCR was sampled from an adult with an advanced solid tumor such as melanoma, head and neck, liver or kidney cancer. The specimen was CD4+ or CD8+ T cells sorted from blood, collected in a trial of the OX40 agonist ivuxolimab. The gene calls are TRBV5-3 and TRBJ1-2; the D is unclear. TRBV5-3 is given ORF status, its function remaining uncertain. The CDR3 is CARSLGQEVYGYTF. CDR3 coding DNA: TGTGCCAGAAGCTTGGGGCAGGAGGTCTATGGCTACACCTTC.